This passage covers 25 T cell receptor beta chains from one sample sequenced in a study of response to subunit inactivated influenza vaccine. Using its own MiXCR run on the RT-PCR reads, TCRdb lists one record per CDR3 protein. The table includes 450,000 to 600,000 distinct CDR3 sequences, approximately 17% detected once. The specimen was CD4+ T cells sorted from PBMCs, collected around 25 months after vaccination. These receptors all come from a man between 45 and 75 years old who received an inactivated influenza vaccine.

This clonotype was observed a handful of times. The rearrangement joins TRBV15 to TRBJ2-1, with TRBD2 matching 8 bases. V lost 8 bases and J lost 8; bases outside the gene matches: 11. Germline-derived CDR1 and CDR2 are LNHNV and YYDKDF (reference sequence). The CDR3 is 14 residues long. The CDR3 nucleotides read TGTGCCACCGGCCCCGGGAGGGCCGACTATGAGCAGTTCTTC. Translating gives CATGPGRADYEQFF. Together with reference TRBV15 and TRBJ2-1, the CDR3 gives the full variable domain: DAMVIQNPRYQVTQFGKPVTLSCSQTLNHNVMYWYQQKSSQAPKLLFHYYDKDFNNEADTPDNFQSRRPNTSFCFLDIRSPGLGDTAMYLCATGPGRADYEQFFGPGTRLTVL.

This clonotype was observed a few times. The chain carries TRBV20-1 and TRBJ2-2; no firm D call. CDR3 length: 13 residues. CDR1 and CDR2 (germline): DFQATT, SNEGSKA (reference sequence). Trimming stripped 6 bases from V and 7 bases from J, with 15 bases between. DNA of the CDR3: TGCAGTGCAACAACGACGGTTATCGGGGAGCTGTTTTTT. Translating gives CSATTTVIGELFF.

The CDR3 DNA sequence: TGCGCCAGCAGCTTGGGGGCAATTCCCACAGATACGCAGTATTTT. It specifies CASSLGAIPTDTQYF. The chain employs TRBV5-1 and TRBJ2-3, with unresolved D. V shed 0 bases and J shed 2 bases, with 10 bases lying between them. This CDR3 contains 15 residues. CDR1 is SGHRS and CDR2 is YFSETQ in the germline V gene.

The genes are TRBV5-6 and TRBJ2-5, with TRBD2 matching 9 bases. CDR3 length: 16 residues. The germline gives CDR1 SGHDT, CDR2 YYEEEE. V shed 1 base and J 4 bases; nucleotides not matched to a gene: 8. The CDR3 nucleotides are TGTGCCAGCAGCTTGAAGGTAGCGGGAGTTGGAGAGACCCAGTACTTC. Translation gives CASSLKVAGVGETQYF.

The chain links TRBV6-5 to TRBJ2-7; D might be TRBD1 (6 bases). The CDR3 spans 15 residues. The germline V gene has CDR1 MNHEY and CDR2 SVGAGI. Deletions cut 4 bases from V and 0 bases from J, with 13 bases between. CDR3 bases: TGTGCCAGCAGTTCAAAGGGGGACATCTCCTACGAGCAGTACTTC. This gives the protein CASSSKGDISYEQYF.

This clonotype has just a few counts. V gene TRBV10-3 combines with J gene TRBJ2-7; perhaps TRBD2 as D (5 bases). The V gene's germline CDR1 is ENHRY and CDR2 SYGVKD. The CDR3 totals 12 residues. With 3 bases removed from V and 5 bases from J, the gap between germline ends came to 8 bases. The CDR3 DNA sequence: TGTGCCATCAGTGAAGGGAGAGACGAGCAGTACTTC. Its protein is CAISEGRDEQYF.

In its sample, this clonotype was seen a few times. The chain couples TRBV5-1 to TRBJ2-3, with TRBD2 matching over 10 bases. CDR1 and CDR2 from the germline V gene are SGHRS and YFSETQ. This CDR3 comprises 13 residues. V trimming: 5 bases; J trimming: 5 bases; junction bases outside the gene matches: 2. Here the CDR3 reads CASRRTSGDTQYF. The CDR3 nucleotides are TGCGCCAGCAGGCGGACTAGCGGAGATACGCAGTATTTT.

This clonotype was seen a few times. This chain uses TRBV12-3 or TRBV12-4 with TRBJ1-6; D unclear. V lost 3 bases and J lost 0, with 15 bases in between. The CDR3 covers 18 residues. In nucleotides, the CDR3 is TGTGCCAGCAGTTTCAATGGTATTCGGAGCTCCTATAATTCACCCCTCCACTTT. Its translation is CASSFNGIRSSYNSPLHF.

There are a few counts of this clonotype. The rearrangement links TRBV6-5 to TRBJ1-1; D remains unclear. This CDR3 spans 15 amino acids. Per germline, CDR1 MNHEY and CDR2 SVGAGI. V lost 2 bases to trimming and J lost 0 bases, with 10 bases between them. CDR3 sequence (DNA): TGTGCCAGCAGTTACGCCTACAGCTTGAACACTGAAGCTTTCTTT. Encoded protein: CASSYAYSLNTEAFF.

V gene TRBV7-2 combines with J gene TRBJ2-7; D remains ambiguous. This CDR3 contains 15 residues. Trimming stripped 5 bases from V and 0 bases from J, with 14 bases between. Germline CDR1 and CDR2: SGHTA and FQGNSA. CDR3 in amino acids: CASSNNRGLSYEQYF. In nucleotides, the CDR3 is TGTGCCAGCAGCAATAATCGCGGTCTCTCCTACGAGCAGTACTTC.

This clonotype was detected only a few times. The chain joins TRBV7-9 to TRBJ1-1; D remains ambiguous. This CDR3 contains 16 residues. V was cut by 4 bases and J by 3 bases, with 18 bases left in between. Germline CDR1 SEHNR, CDR2 FQNEAQ (reference sequence). The CDR3 DNA follows: TGTGCCAGCAGCTCCCAGCAACTAGGGAGGTACACTGAAGCTTTCTTT. Its translation is CASSSQQLGRYTEAFF.

The V gene is TRBV20-1, the J gene TRBJ1-1, with 7 nucleotides matching TRBD1. The CDR3 length is 13 residues. J gave up 3 bases and V 7 bases, and 8 bases lay outside the gene matches. CDR1 and CDR2 (germline): DFQATT, SNEGSKA (reference sequence). CDR3 bases: TGCAGTGTTAAGAACCAGGGGGACACTGAAGCTTTCTTT. Its protein product is CSVKNQGDTEAFF.

This clonotype was detected only a few times. The chain combines TRBV5-1 with TRBJ2-7, with TRBD2 matching over 8 bases. Germline V gives CDR1 SGHRS, CDR2 YFSETQ. The CDR3 has 15 residues. Losses at the gene ends were 5 bases for V and 4 bases for J; bases not matched to a gene: 11. The CDR3 loop is CASRPGLARTYEQYF. For the CDR3, the DNA is TGCGCCAGCAGACCCGGACTAGCTCGAACTTACGAGCAGTACTTC.

In this sample, this clonotype turned up a few times. The V and J genes are TRBV7-2 and TRBJ1-1; 7 bases agree with TRBD1. Per germline, CDR1 SGHTA and CDR2 FQGNSA. After removal of 10 bases from V and 5 bases from J, the junction contained 10 bases not matched to a gene. CDR3 length equals 13 residues. In DNA form, the CDR3 reads TGTGCCACAGCGGAGGGGGCTAAGACTGAAGCTTTCTTT. As protein: CATAEGAKTEAFF.

The chain links TRBV5-6 to TRBJ1-5; no reliable D call. The V end lost 0 bases, the J end lost 4 bases, and 11 bases lay between the germline ends. This CDR3 has 15 residues. The germline V gene has CDR1 SGHDT and CDR2 YYEEEE. CDR3 bases: TGTGCCAGCAGCTTGGGGCAGCTGCTTAATCAGCCCCAGCATTTT. It specifies CASSLGQLLNQPQHF.

In this sample, this clonotype turned up a few times. The chain recombines TRBV7-9 with TRBJ1-3, with unresolved D. V was cut by 5 bases and J by 0 bases, with 11 bases left in between. The CDR3 extends over 15 amino acids. Germline V CDR1 and CDR2: SEHNR, FQNEAQ (reference sequence). The CDR3 DNA reads TGTGCCAGCAGCGACACAGCGAGCTCTGGAAACACCATATATTTT. It translates to CASSDTASSGNTIYF.

The chain is built from TRBV24-1 and TRBJ1-4; 8 bases align to TRBD1. In germline, CDR1 is KGHDR, CDR2 SFDVKD. The CDR3 covers 14 residues. J lost 8 bases, V lost 3 bases, and 4 bases had no gene match. The DNA for the CDR3 is TGTGCCACCAGTGATCGACGACAGGGGGAAAAACTGTTTTTT. Encoded protein: CATSDRRQGEKLFF.

In this sample, this clonotype turned up a few times. The chain combines TRBV30 with TRBJ2-3; D might be TRBD2 (6 bases). This CDR3 spans 14 amino acids. V shed 0 bases and J shed 2 bases, with 9 bases lying between them. From germline, CDR1 is GTSNPN and CDR2 SVGIG (reference sequence). The DNA of the CDR3 is TGTGCCTGGAGTGTATCGGGAGTCACAGATACGCAGTATTTT. Its translation: CAWSVSGVTDTQYF.

A single count supports this clonotype. The rearrangement uses TRBV5-1 and TRBJ2-1, with 11 nucleotides matching TRBD2. The CDR3 contains 15 residues. Trimming cost V 4 bases and J 7 bases; bases outside gene matches: 7. Per the germline V gene, CDR1 is SGHRS and CDR2 is YFSETQ. This CDR3 is CASSTNSGGANEQFF. The CDR3 region has the DNA TGCGCCAGCAGCACAAATAGCGGGGGGGCGAATGAGCAGTTCTTC.

The V call is TRBV4-3, the J call TRBJ2-1; 8 nucleotides match TRBD1. Germline V CDR1 and CDR2: LGHNA, YSLEER. V was pared by 3 bases and J by 6 bases, with 10 bases of the junction left unmatched. The CDR3 contains 16 residues. The CDR3 coding sequence is TGCGCCAGCAGCCAGGGTGCGGACAGGGCTACCAATGAGCAGTTCTTC. It codes for CASSQGADRATNEQFF.

The sample holds a few counts of this clonotype. The genes are TRBV25-1 and TRBJ2-1; tentatively, D is TRBD2 (5 bases). The CDR3 contains 13 residues. The V end lost 6 bases, the J end lost 9 bases, and 15 bases lay between the germline ends. Per germline, CDR1 MGHDK and CDR2 SYGVNS. The CDR3 loop reads CASSDPGDPEQFF. CDR3 in DNA: TGTGCCAGCAGCGACCCCGGGGATCCTGAGCAGTTCTTC.

This clonotype appeared many times. J is TRBJ2-7 and V is TRBV10-3, with 7 positions matching TRBD1. Germline V gene data show CDR1 as ENHRY and CDR2 as SYGVKD. Trimming cost V 9 bases and J 5 bases; bases outside gene matches: 7. This CDR3 is 12 amino acids long. Here the CDR3 DNA reads TGTGCCATATCTACAGGGGTCAACGAGCAGTACTTC. Amino acid sequence: CAISTGVNEQYF.

This clonotype was recorded a few times. The chain uses TRBV10-3 and TRBJ2-1, with D unresolved. V gave up 5 bases and J gave up 10 bases, with 9 bases separating them. The CDR3 is 11 amino acids. In germline, CDR1 is ENHRY, CDR2 SYGVKD. DNA for the CDR3: TGTGCCATCAGTCCGCGAGAAGAGCAGTTCTTC. Its protein is CAISPREEQFF.

J is TRBJ1-6 and V is TRBV28, with D tentatively TRBD1 (5 bases). The CDR3 runs 14 residues. The V and J ends lost 3 bases and 8 bases respectively, with 11 bases between them. The germline gives CDR1 MDHEN, CDR2 SYDVKM. The CDR3 protein is CASSLDTFYSPLHF. For the CDR3, the DNA is TGTGCCAGCAGTTTGGACACTTTCTATTCACCCCTCCACTTT.

The chain has TRBV9 and TRBJ2-3, with TRBD2 as a possible D gene (7 bases). The CDR3 runs 15 residues. Trimming cost V 3 bases and J 4 bases, with 15 bases left between them. Germline values: CDR1 SGDLS, CDR2 YYNGEE. The CDR3 coding sequence is TGTGCCAGCAGCGAACGGGGGGCCGGAGCAGATACGCAGTATTTT. Translating gives CASSERGAGADTQYF.